This TCR beta chain was found in a study of shared clonotypes between healthy human individuals. Study findings and constraints: Clonotypes that were shared across a few donors made up around 4.6% of naive CD4 clonotypes.

CDR1 is ENHRY, CDR2 SYGVKD, per germline. The CDR3 is made up of 15 amino acids. The V and J ends lost 4 bases and 5 bases respectively, with 18 bases between them. Of note for this clone: Its antigen is still unknown.

The material for each subset, its genomic DNA, was split evenly across several immunoSEQ plates. Sorted-subset replicate PCRs used 150 to 200 ng DNA, about 30,000 T cell genomes. Assay used: immunoSEQ multiplex PCR; TCRdb lists only in-frame clones, some missing. Of roughly 2.1 million clones listed, approximately 94% are singletons. Selected positively for CCR7 and CD45RO-negative, naive CD8 cells excluded terminally differentiated effector memory CD45RA+ cells. The sequence derives from a man between 18 and 29 years old in good health. Some clones in this sample may be carry-over from other donors' samples. The rearrangement joins TRBV10-3 to TRBJ2-7; D might be TRBD2 (6 bases). The specimen sequenced was naive CD8+ T cells from PBMCs. The CDR3 region is CAISGTSWRGNEQYF. CDR3 DNA sequence: TGTGCCATCAGTGGGACTTCGTGGAGGGGAAACGAGCAGTACTTC.